The 4 T cell receptor beta chains presented below share a single source sample, sequenced in a study of cytomegalovirus exposure and HLA in healthy donors. 13 Jbeta primers and 60 Vbeta primers were used for the PCR. Sequencing used immunoSEQ multiplex PCR; TCRdb keeps in-frame clones, though not all of them. The sample lists 85,000 to 130,000 clones, around 79% occurring once. The sequenced material came from PBMCs. The source of these receptors is a man aged 60 to 75 in good health and CMV-seronegative.

V and J are TRBV6-6 and TRBJ2-1; 7 nucleotides line up with TRBD1. Germline assignment: CDR1 MNHNY and CDR2 SVGAGI (reference sequence). The CDR3 has 15 amino acids. Trimming removed 2 bases from V and 2 bases from J; junction bases left unmatched: 3. The CDR3 region is CASSYGQGAYNEQFF. CDR3 sequence (DNA): TGTGCCAGCAGTTACGGCCAGGGGGCCTACAATGAGCAGTTCTTC.

The chain combines TRBV18 with TRBJ1-5; 12 bases are a match to TRBD1. The germline V gene has CDR1 KGHSH and CDR2 LQKENI. This CDR3 is 16 amino acids long. J was trimmed by 8 bases and V by 3 bases; bases with no gene match: 8. The CDR3 nucleotides read TGTGCCAGCTCACCGCTCGGGACAGGGGGCGGGAAGCCCCAGCATTTT. It translates to CASSPLGTGGGKPQHF.

V and J are TRBV19 and TRBJ1-1; D gene uncertain. The CDR3 runs to 15 residues. Trimming took 4 bases from V and 1 from J, leaving 13 bases between them. Germline-derived CDR1 and CDR2 are LNHDA and SQIVND (reference sequence). The CDR3 nucleotides are TGTGCCAGTAGTAGTGGGAGACTGGAGAACACTGAAGCTTTCTTT. Protein product: CASSSGRLENTEAFF.

The sample holds a few counts of this clone. This rearrangement joins TRBV7-2 to TRBJ1-1, with D perhaps TRBD1 (6 bases). The CDR3 sequence is 15 residues long. Trimming removed 3 bases at V and 3 bases at J, with 14 bases between. Germline V lookup: CDR1 SGHTA, CDR2 FQGNSA. CDR3 protein: CASSFTGGGYTEAFF. CDR3 sequence (DNA): TGTGCCAGCAGCTTCACCGGGGGGGGCTACACTGAAGCTTTCTTT.